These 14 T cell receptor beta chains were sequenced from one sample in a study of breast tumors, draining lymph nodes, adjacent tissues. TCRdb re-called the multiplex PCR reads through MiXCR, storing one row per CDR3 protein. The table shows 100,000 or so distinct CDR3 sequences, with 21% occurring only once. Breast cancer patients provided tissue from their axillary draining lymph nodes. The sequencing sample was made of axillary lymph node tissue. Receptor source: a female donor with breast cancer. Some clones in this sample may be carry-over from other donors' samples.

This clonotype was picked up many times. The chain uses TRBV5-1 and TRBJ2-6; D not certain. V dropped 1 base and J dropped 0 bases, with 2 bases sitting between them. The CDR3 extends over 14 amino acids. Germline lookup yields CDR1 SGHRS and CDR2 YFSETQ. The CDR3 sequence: CASSLYSGANVLTF. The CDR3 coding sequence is TGCGCCAGCAGCTTGTACTCTGGGGCCAACGTCCTGACTTTC.

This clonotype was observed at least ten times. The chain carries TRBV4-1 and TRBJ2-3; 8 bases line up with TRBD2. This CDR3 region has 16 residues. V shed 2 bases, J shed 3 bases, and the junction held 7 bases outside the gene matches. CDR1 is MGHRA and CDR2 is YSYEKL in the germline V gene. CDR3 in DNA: TGCGCCAGCAGCCAATTAAGGGCTAGCGGGACAGATACGCAGTATTTT. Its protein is CASSQLRASGTDTQYF.

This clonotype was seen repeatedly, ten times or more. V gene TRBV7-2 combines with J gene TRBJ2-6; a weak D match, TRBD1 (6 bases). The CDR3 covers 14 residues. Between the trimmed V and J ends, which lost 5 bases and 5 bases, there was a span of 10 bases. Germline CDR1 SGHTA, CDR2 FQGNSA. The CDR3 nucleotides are TGTGCCAGCAGCGCACAGGGCAGGGCCAACGTCCTGACTTTC. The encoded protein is CASSAQGRANVLTF.

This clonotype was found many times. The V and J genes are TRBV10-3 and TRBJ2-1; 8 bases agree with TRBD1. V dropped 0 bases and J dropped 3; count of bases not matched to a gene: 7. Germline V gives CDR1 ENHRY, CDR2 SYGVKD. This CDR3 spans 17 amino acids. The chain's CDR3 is CAISESPRQGFYNEQFF. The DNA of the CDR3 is TGTGCCATCAGTGAGTCCCCCCGACAGGGGTTCTACAATGAGCAGTTCTTC.

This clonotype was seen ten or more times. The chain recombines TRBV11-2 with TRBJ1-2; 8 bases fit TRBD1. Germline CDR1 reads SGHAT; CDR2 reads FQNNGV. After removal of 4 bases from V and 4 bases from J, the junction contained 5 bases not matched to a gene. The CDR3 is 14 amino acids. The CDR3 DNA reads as TGTGCCAGCAGCTCGACAGGGGCGATCTATGGCTACACCTTC. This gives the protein CASSSTGAIYGYTF.

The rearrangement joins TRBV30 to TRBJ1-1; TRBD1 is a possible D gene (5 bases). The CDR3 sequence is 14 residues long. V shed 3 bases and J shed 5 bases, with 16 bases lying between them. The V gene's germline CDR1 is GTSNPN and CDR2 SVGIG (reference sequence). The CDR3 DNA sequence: TGTGCCTGGAGCCCCCAGGGATTTTATACTGAAGCTTTCTTT. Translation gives CAWSPQGFYTEAFF.

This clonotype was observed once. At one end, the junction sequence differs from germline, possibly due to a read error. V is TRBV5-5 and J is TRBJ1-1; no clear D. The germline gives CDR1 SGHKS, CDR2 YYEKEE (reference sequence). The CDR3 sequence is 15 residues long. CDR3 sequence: CASSLIPRSGSEAFF. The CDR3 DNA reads TGCGCCAGCAGCCTTATCCCCCGGTCAGGTTCTGAAGCTTTCTTT.

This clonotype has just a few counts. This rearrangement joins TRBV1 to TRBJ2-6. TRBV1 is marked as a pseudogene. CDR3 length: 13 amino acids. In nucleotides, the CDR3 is TGCTGGGCAGCCACCTCTGGGGCCAACGTCCTGACTTTC. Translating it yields CWAATSGANVLTF.

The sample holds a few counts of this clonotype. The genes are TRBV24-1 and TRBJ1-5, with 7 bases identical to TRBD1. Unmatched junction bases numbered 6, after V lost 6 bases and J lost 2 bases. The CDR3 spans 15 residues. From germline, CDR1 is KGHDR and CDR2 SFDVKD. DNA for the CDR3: TGTGCCACCAGTACAGGGGCAGTTGGCAATCAGCCCCAGCATTTT. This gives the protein CATSTGAVGNQPQHF.

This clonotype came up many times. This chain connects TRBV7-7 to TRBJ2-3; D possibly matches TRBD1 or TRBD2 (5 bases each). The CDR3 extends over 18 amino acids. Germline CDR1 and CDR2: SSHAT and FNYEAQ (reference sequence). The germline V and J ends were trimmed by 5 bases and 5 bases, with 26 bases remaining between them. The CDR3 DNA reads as TGTGCCAGCAGCCGGGACGGCCCCATCCTAAGAACCGGAGATACGCAGTATTTT. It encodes CASSRDGPILRTGDTQYF.

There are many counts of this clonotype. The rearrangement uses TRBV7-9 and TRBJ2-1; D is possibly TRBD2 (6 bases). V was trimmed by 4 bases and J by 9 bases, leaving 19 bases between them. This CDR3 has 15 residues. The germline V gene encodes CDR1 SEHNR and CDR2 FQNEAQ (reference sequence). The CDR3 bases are TGTGCCAGCAGCTCGGTAGGGTCGGGGGATCGTGAGCAGTTCTTC. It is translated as CASSSVGSGDREQFF.

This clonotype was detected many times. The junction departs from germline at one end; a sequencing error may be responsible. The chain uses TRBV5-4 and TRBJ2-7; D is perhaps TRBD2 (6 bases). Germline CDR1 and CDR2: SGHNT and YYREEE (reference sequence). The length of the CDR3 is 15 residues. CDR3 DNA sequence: TGTGCCAGCAGTTTGGCGGGGAGCCGCTCCTACGAGCAGTACTTC. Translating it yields CASSLAGSRSYEQYF.

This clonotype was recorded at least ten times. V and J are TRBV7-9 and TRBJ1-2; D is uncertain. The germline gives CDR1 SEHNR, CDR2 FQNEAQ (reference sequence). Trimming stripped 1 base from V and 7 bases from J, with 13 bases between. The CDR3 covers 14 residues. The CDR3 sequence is CASSLGMATSGYTF. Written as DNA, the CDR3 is TGTGCCAGCAGCTTAGGGATGGCAACGAGTGGCTACACCTTC.

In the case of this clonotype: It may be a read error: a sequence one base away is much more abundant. The CDR3 bases are TGCGCCAGCAGCCAAGATCGCGGGGCCCAGGGAGTTTTT. This gives the protein CASSQDRGAQGVF. This chain joins TRBV4-1 and TRBJ1-4; possibly TRBD1 for D (5 bases). This CDR3 is built from 13 residues. Germline CDR1 MGHRA, CDR2 YSYEKL.